The 27 T cell receptor beta chains below come from one sample, sequenced in a study of T-cell reconstitution after alpha-beta-depleted transplantation in children. Unique molecular identifiers featured in how the TCRbeta library was prepared. From the PCR reads, TCRdb called clonotypes with MiXCR, one entry per CDR3 protein. The sample holds 750,000 to 950,000 distinct CDR3 sequences; 16% are singletons and the top ten take approximately 5%. The material was PBMCs, mostly from graft donor cells, obtained 360 days after TCRalphabeta/CD19-depleted stem cell transplant. The source of these receptors is a male patient younger than 18 who had a stem cell transplant for acute lymphoblastic leukemia, so the T cells may come from the graft donor.

This clonotype was counted only a few times. The chain joins TRBV18 to TRBJ2-7; 12 bases match TRBD2. Germline V gene data show CDR1 as KGHSH and CDR2 as LQKENI. This CDR3 comprises 16 residues. After removal of 2 bases from V and 4 bases from J, the junction contained 6 bases not matched to a gene. CDR3 in amino acids: CASSPNRLAGGYEQYF. For the CDR3, the DNA is TGTGCCAGCTCACCAAATCGGCTAGCGGGAGGGTACGAGCAGTACTTC. Together with reference TRBV18 and TRBJ2-7, the CDR3 gives the full variable domain: NAGVMQNPRHLVRRRGQEARLRCSPMKGHSHVYWYRQLPEEGLKFMVYLQKENIIDESGMPKERFSAEFPKEGPSILRIQQVVRGDSAAYFCASSPNRLAGGYEQYFGPGTRLTVT.

The CDR3 loop is CASSVAPASGPYNEQFF. CDR3 in DNA: TGTGCCAGCAGCGTAGCTCCGGCTAGCGGGCCTTACAATGAGCAGTTCTTC. This rearrangement joins TRBV9 to TRBJ2-1; 8 bases fit TRBD2. V shed 0 bases and J 4 bases; nucleotides not matched to a gene: 9. The CDR3 covers 17 residues. CDR1 is SGDLS and CDR2 is YYNGEE in the germline V gene.

The V gene is TRBV5-1, the J gene TRBJ2-1, with D possibly TRBD1 on 6 matching bases. In germline, CDR1 is SGHRS, CDR2 YFSETQ. The CDR3 runs to 14 residues. V was clipped by 5 bases and J by 4 bases, with 13 bases between them. The CDR3 region is CASRSGHLYNEQFF. DNA of the CDR3: TGCGCCAGCAGGTCGGGACACTTGTACAATGAGCAGTTCTTC.

The genes are TRBV5-1 and TRBJ2-7; 10 bases match TRBD2. The ends lost 0 bases at V and 4 bases at J; junction bases unmatched: 10. This CDR3 contains 17 residues. Germline V gives CDR1 SGHRS, CDR2 YFSETQ. CDR3 sequence reads: CASSLDRSSGSFYEQYF. The CDR3 DNA is TGCGCCAGCAGCTTGGATCGGTCTAGCGGGAGTTTTTACGAGCAGTACTTC.

This clonotype was detected only a few times. The gene calls are TRBV7-2 and TRBJ2-3; D is ambiguous. The CDR3 has 13 residues. CDR1 and CDR2 from the germline V gene are SGHTA and FQGNSA. V was shortened by 6 bases and J by 5 bases, with 12 bases between the two germline ends. CDR3 sequence reads: CASREYYEDTQYF. CDR3 nucleotide sequence: TGTGCCAGCAGGGAATACTATGAAGATACGCAGTATTTT.

A single count supports this clonotype. The V gene is TRBV25-1, the J gene TRBJ2-4, with 8 bases identical to TRBD1. The CDR3 consists of 16 residues. V was pared by 4 bases and J by 2 bases, with 7 bases of the junction left unmatched. Germline V gene data show CDR1 as MGHDK and CDR2 as SYGVNS. This chain's CDR3 is CASSVRTGWPKNIQYF. DNA for the CDR3: TGTGCCAGCAGTGTAAGGACAGGGTGGCCCAAAAACATTCAGTACTTC.

This clonotype was counted only a few times. The V and J genes are TRBV5-1 and TRBJ2-2; 9 nucleotides align to TRBD2. V was clipped by 4 bases and J by 5 bases; unmatched bases: 12. Germline CDR1 SGHRS, CDR2 YFSETQ. This CDR3 comprises 17 residues. The chain's CDR3 is CASSPPGRAGGTGELFF. The CDR3 nucleotides are TGCGCCAGCAGCCCGCCCGGGAGAGCGGGAGGAACCGGGGAGCTGTTTTTT.

This clonotype was detected ten times or more. This rearrangement joins TRBV10-3 to TRBJ2-3; D gene uncertain. The germline CDR1 and CDR2 sequences are ENHRY and SYGVKD. The CDR3 runs to 11 residues. Trimming stripped 3 bases from V and 7 bases from J, with 5 bases between. CDR3 nucleotide sequence: TGTGCCATCAGTGACCCGTATACGCAGTATTTT. Its protein product is CAISDPYTQYF.

The chain couples TRBV5-1 to TRBJ2-7; either TRBD1 or TRBD2 may supply D (5 bases each). The CDR3 runs 14 residues. Germline lookup yields CDR1 SGHRS and CDR2 YFSETQ. V was clipped by 4 bases and J by 6 bases, with 17 bases between them. CDR3: CASSQDLSRAEQYF. The CDR3 bases are TGCGCCAGCAGCCAGGACTTATCCAGGGCCGAGCAGTACTTC.

This sequence joins TRBV5-1 and TRBJ2-5; 7 bases match TRBD1. CDR1 and CDR2 from the germline V gene are SGHRS and YFSETQ. The CDR3 length is 16 residues. J lost 1 base, V lost 0 bases, and 6 bases had no gene match. CDR3 in DNA: TGCGCCAGCAGCTTGGCCAAGGGGGCTGGCCAAGAGACCCAGTACTTC. Residues: CASSLAKGAGQETQYF.

This clonotype was recorded a few times. The V gene is TRBV4-1, the J gene TRBJ1-6, with a possible D match to TRBD1 (5 bases). Deletions cut 2 bases from V and 16 bases from J, with 12 bases between. CDR3 length: 12 amino acids. Germline-derived CDR1 and CDR2 are MGHRA and YSYEKL. The CDR3 DNA follows: TGCGCCAGCAGCCAAATGGGGACCGAACTCCACTTT. It specifies CASSQMGTELHF.

A few counts support this clonotype. This rearrangement joins TRBV20-1 to TRBJ1-1; a possible D gene is TRBD1 (6 bases). Germline loops: CDR1 DFQATT, CDR2 SNEGSKA (reference sequence). Trimming shortened V by 1 base and J by 6 bases, and 12 bases separated the two germline ends. The CDR3 has 13 amino acids. DNA of the CDR3: TGCAGTGCTAGAGTGAGGGGGGTCTCTGAAGCTTTCTTT. It encodes CSARVRGVSEAFF.

CDR3 sequence: CASSLRARGDQPQHF. The CDR3 nucleotides read TGTGCCAGCAGTTTAAGGGCCAGGGGGGATCAGCCCCAGCATTTT. V and J are TRBV27 and TRBJ1-5; 7 nucleotides line up with TRBD1. CDR3 length equals 15 residues. V gave up 2 bases and J gave up 5 bases; unmatched junction bases: 6. Per germline, CDR1 MNHEY and CDR2 SMNVEV (reference sequence).

This chain uses TRBV5-5 with TRBJ2-7; no definite D call. CDR1 and CDR2 from the germline V gene are SGHKS and YYEKEE (reference sequence). The CDR3 sequence is 14 residues long. V was shortened by 2 bases and J by 4 bases, with 13 bases between the two germline ends. The CDR3 DNA follows: TGTGCCAGCAGCTTCCCAGCCCAGGATTACGAGCAGTACTTC. It specifies CASSFPAQDYEQYF.

This chain joins TRBV7-6 and TRBJ2-7; a possible D gene is TRBD1 (6 bases). V was trimmed by 5 bases and J by 3 bases, leaving 14 bases between them. CDR3 size: 14 residues. The germline V gene has CDR1 SGHVS and CDR2 FNYEAQ. CDR3 region: CASSLWDKHYEQYF. As DNA, the CDR3 is TGTGCCAGCAGCCTATGGGACAAGCACTACGAGCAGTACTTC.

This clonotype was picked up many times. The V gene is TRBV10-3, the J gene TRBJ2-7; 9 positions agree with TRBD1. CDR1 and CDR2 from the germline V gene are ENHRY and SYGVKD. The junction had 10 bases not matched to a gene; V was cut back by 8 bases and J by 5 bases. This CDR3 spans 14 amino acids. In DNA form, the CDR3 reads TGTGCCATCGCCGGGACAGGGAGGTTCCACGAGCAGTACTTC. Its protein is CAIAGTGRFHEQYF.

The J gene is TRBJ2-2, the V gene TRBV4-1; 11 bases match TRBD2. The CDR3 runs to 16 residues. The V gene end was trimmed by 3 bases and the J gene end by 6 bases; junction bases not matched to a gene: 6. The germline CDR1 and CDR2 sequences are MGHRA and YSYEKL. The CDR3 spells CASSQSVAGGPGELFF. In DNA, the CDR3 is TGCGCCAGCAGCCAGAGTGTAGCGGGAGGGCCCGGGGAGCTGTTTTTT.

This clonotype appeared a few times. The V call is TRBV12-3 or TRBV12-4, the J call TRBJ1-2; D gene unclear. The CDR3 runs to 13 residues. The V end lost 2 bases, the J end lost 2 bases, and 6 bases lay between the germline ends. This CDR3 is CASSLWQNYGYTF. The CDR3 bases are TGTGCCAGCAGTTTATGGCAAAACTATGGCTACACCTTC.

This chain uses TRBV19 with TRBJ2-7, with 8 nucleotides matching TRBD2. The CDR3 runs to 15 residues. Looked up from germline, CDR1 is LNHDA and CDR2 is SQIVND (reference sequence). With V trimmed by 6 bases and J by 2 bases, 9 bases remained unmatched. CDR3 nucleotide sequence: TGTGCCAGTAGGGGAGCGGGGGACCCTCCCTACGAGCAGTACTTC. Its translation is CASRGAGDPPYEQYF.

This clonotype appeared a single time. V gene TRBV7-9 combines with J gene TRBJ2-1; D unresolved. The CDR3 runs to 14 residues. Trimming left V 2 bases short and J 5 bases short, with 10 bases between. Germline lookup yields CDR1 SEHNR and CDR2 FQNEAQ (reference sequence). The CDR3 here is CASSLYGPNNEQFF. CDR3 DNA sequence: TGTGCCAGCAGCTTATATGGGCCTAACAATGAGCAGTTCTTC.

The CDR3 nucleotides are TGTGCCAGCAGCAAAGCGAAGGGGGCGGGAGAAAAACTGTTTTTT. It codes for CASSKAKGAGEKLFF. This sequence joins TRBV21-1 and TRBJ1-4; TRBD1, the table's D call, was not compared with the DNA. TRBV21-1 is a pseudogene locus. This CDR3 region has 15 residues.

The chain employs TRBV6-6 and TRBJ2-5; D is uncertain. CDR3 length: 13 amino acids. Germline assignment: CDR1 MNHNY and CDR2 SVGAGI (reference sequence). The ends were cut back, 7 bases at V and 5 bases at J, with 14 bases in the middle. CDR3 bases: TGTGCCAGCATGCAAAGGGCCTCCGAGACCCAGTACTTC. Its translation: CASMQRASETQYF.

The CDR3 reads CASSQLTFHTEFTDTQYF. CDR3 sequence (DNA): TGTGCCAGCAGCCAATTAACCTTCCATACCGAATTCACAGATACGCAGTATTTT. J is TRBJ2-3 and V is TRBV7-3; D gene ambiguous. Trimming took 5 bases from V and 2 from J, leaving 23 bases between them. CDR3 size: 18 residues. CDR1 and CDR2 from the germline V gene are SGHTA and FQGTGA. Looking up the rest from reference TRBV7-3 and TRBJ2-3 gives the full variable domain: GAGVSQTPSNKVTEKGKYVELRCDPISGHTALYWYRQSLGQGPEFLIYFQGTGAADDSGLPNDRFFAVRPEGSVSTLKIQRTERGDSAVYLCASSQLTFHTEFTDTQYFGPGTRLTVL.

In its sample, this clonotype was seen a few times. This chain uses TRBV24-1 with TRBJ1-1; D not certain. V lost 9 bases and J 5 bases, leaving 6 bases between the germline ends. The germline V gene encodes CDR1 KGHDR and CDR2 SFDVKD. This CDR3 spans 10 amino acids. In DNA, the CDR3 is TGTGCCACCCCTCCTACTGAAGCTTTCTTT. This codes for CATPPTEAFF.

Many counts were recorded for this clonotype. The genes are TRBV6-4 and TRBJ1-1; weak D call: TRBD1 (5 bases). Germline loops: CDR1 MRHNA, CDR2 SNTAGT. The ends were cut back, 3 bases at V and 5 bases at J, with 16 bases in the middle. The length of the CDR3 is 15 residues. The chain's CDR3 is CASSEAPTGDTEAFF. CDR3 DNA: TGTGCCAGCAGTGAGGCGCCTACAGGAGATACTGAAGCTTTCTTT.

This clonotype was detected many times. The rearrangement links TRBV5-1 to TRBJ2-1; D call uncertain. CDR1 and CDR2 from the germline V gene are SGHRS and YFSETQ. Deletions cut 4 bases from V and 6 bases from J, with 14 bases between. The CDR3 contains 14 residues. For the CDR3, the DNA is TGCGCCAGCAGCATCGGACCCGGCGGCAATGAGCAGTTCTTC. Protein: CASSIGPGGNEQFF.

This chain connects TRBV20-1 to TRBJ2-7, with unresolved D. This CDR3 region has 14 residues. The germline V gene has CDR1 DFQATT and CDR2 SNEGSKA (reference sequence). Trimming pared 2 bases from V and 3 bases from J, leaving 14 bases between. The CDR3 nucleotides read TGCAGTGCTAGACCCGCTACGGGCCTCTACGAGCAGTACTTC. Its protein product is CSARPATGLYEQYF.